Presented here are 7 T cell receptor beta chains from one specimen sequenced in a study of monozygotic twins with inflammatory bowel disease (dated by TCRdb to between 2018 and 2021). Library preparation was by 5' RACE. The listed sequencing device is Illumina HiSeq 2500. Each CDR3 protein sequence appears as one entry after TCRdb reprocessed the reads, and no DNA is included. The record for this sample contains some 450,000 distinct CDR3 sequences. More than 2% of the sample is taken by the ten largest. Sequences were obtained from blood. The receptors come from a human donor with ulcerative colitis or Crohn's disease, or a healthy co-twin of an affected twin (not recorded which).

This rearrangement joins TRBV20-1 to TRBJ2-7; without DNA, the TCRdb call of TRBD2 cannot be checked. Germline V gene lookup returns CDR1 DFQATT and CDR2 SNEGSKA (reference sequence). The CDR3 has 15 residues. CDR3 sequence: CSARLARDYFPEQYF.

The chain combines TRBV7-3 with TRBJ1-3. This CDR3 is built from 12 residues. Germline CDR1 is SGHTA and CDR2 is FQGTGA. CDR3 in amino acids: CASSNNGNTIYF.

J is TRBJ2-2 and V is TRBV9; as DNA is missing, the TRBD1 call by TCRdb cannot be tested. There are 14 residues in the CDR3. Looked up from germline, CDR1 is SGDLS and CDR2 is YYNGEE. The CDR3 spells CASSVDGGGGELFF. The complete variable domain, with remaining parts taken from reference TRBV9 and TRBJ2-2, reads DSGVTQTPKHLITATGQRVTLRCSPRSGDLSVYWYQQSLDQGLQFLIQYYNGEERAKGNILERFSAQQFPDLHSELNLSSLELGDSALYFCASSVDGGGGELFFGEGSRLTVL.

The rearrangement links TRBV6-6 to TRBJ2-1. Germline-derived CDR1 and CDR2 are MNHNY and SVGAGI (reference sequence). The CDR3 totals 14 residues. Here the CDR3 reads CASSYSVVLDEQFF.

V usage is TRBV9 and J usage is TRBJ2-5; the TCRdb call, TRBD1, lacks DNA for checking. The CDR3 spans 15 residues. Per germline, CDR1 SGDLS and CDR2 YYNGEE. Here the CDR3 reads CASSVTAGESETQYF.

The chain uses TRBV20-1 and TRBJ2-1. The CDR3 runs 14 residues. The germline gives CDR1 DFQATT, CDR2 SNEGSKA (reference sequence). The CDR3: CSAPSGGYYNEQFF.

The rearrangement joins TRBV20-1 to TRBJ1-6. The CDR3 is made up of 13 amino acids. CDR1 and CDR2 (germline): DFQATT, SNEGSKA (reference sequence). The CDR3 here is CSAIWPIGSPLHF.